This record concerns one T cell receptor (beta chain) sequence. The entry originates in a study of blood T cell repertoires in COVID-19. Study in general: Both acute and convalescent COVID-19 samples were obtained from the United States, Italy and Spain. T cells, B-cell-depleted T cells, or PBMCs provided the cDNA or gDNA that served as material.

CDR3 length equals 15 residues. CDR1 is SQVTM, CDR2 ANQGSEA, per germline. V was shortened by 8 bases and J by 4 bases, with 23 bases between the two germline ends. In the source study's methods: Researchers report that nucleated cell counts were estimated from reference gene primer amplification. TCRdb's copy holds only in-frame clones and misses some; the assay was immunoSEQ multiplex PCR. V and J calls and clone size are as listed in that table; D and trimming were resolved from the DNA. The data hold roughly 180,000 clones, with roughly 86% observed a single time. Sequencing was done on a sample of peripheral blood. The chain employs TRBV29-1 and TRBJ1-2; D is ambiguous. The TCR originated in a woman in her thirties with active or convalescent COVID-19. The CDR3 loop reads CSSDPIEGGSYGYTF. Here the CDR3 DNA reads TGCAGCTCAGACCCAATCGAAGGCGGATCCTATGGCTACACCTTC.